The clone carrying this T cell receptor beta chain showed up just once. Its antigen is still unknown. The data stem from a study of cytomegalovirus exposure and HLA in healthy donors. Trimming removed 3 bases from V and 1 base from J, with 9 bases in between. Germline-derived CDR1 and CDR2 are SQVTM and ANQGSEA. The CDR3 totals 13 residues. Study-level results: A likely sequencing artifact accounted for one observed cluster of highly shared sequence variants. Among donors in an Asian-associated ancestry cluster, a later analysis reportedly found fewer N-insertions than the roughly 700-donor mean. Earlier analysis looked at TCR beta V segments, and most were productive about 90% or about 30% of the time.

In the PCR, 60 Vbeta and 13 Jbeta primers were used. TCRdb's copy holds only in-frame clones and misses some; the assay was immunoSEQ multiplex PCR. This sample carries over 75,000 clones, around nine tenths of them seen once, and the ten largest clones take approximately 9.2%. V is TRBV29-1 and J is TRBJ1-1; D not resolved. The receptor was derived from a man younger than 40 in good health and CMV-seropositive. The sequenced sample consisted of PBMCs. CDR3 nucleotides: TGCAGCGTTGATGCTACAGAGAACACTGAAGCTTTCTTT. Translation gives CSVDATENTEAFF.